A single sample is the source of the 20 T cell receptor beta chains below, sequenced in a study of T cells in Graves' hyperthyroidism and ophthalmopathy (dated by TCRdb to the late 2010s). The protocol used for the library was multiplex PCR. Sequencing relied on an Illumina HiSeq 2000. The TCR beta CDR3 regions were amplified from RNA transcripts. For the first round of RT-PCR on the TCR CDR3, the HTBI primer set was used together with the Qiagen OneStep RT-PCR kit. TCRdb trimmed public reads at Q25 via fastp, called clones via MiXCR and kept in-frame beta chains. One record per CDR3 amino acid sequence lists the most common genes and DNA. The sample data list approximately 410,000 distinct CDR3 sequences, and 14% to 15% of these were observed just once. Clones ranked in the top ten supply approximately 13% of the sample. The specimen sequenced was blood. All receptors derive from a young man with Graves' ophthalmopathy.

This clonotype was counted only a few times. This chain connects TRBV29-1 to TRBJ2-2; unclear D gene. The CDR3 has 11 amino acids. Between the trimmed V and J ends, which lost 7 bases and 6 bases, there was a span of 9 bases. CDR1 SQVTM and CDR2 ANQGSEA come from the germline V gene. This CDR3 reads CSAGLAGELFF. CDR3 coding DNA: TGCAGCGCCGGGTTGGCCGGGGAGCTGTTTTTT.

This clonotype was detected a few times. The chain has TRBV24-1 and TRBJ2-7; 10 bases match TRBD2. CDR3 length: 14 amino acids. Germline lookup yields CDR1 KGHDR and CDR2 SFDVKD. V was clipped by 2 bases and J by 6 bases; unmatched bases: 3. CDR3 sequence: CATSDWGTSAEQYF. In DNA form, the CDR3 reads TGTGCCACCAGTGATTGGGGGACTAGCGCCGAGCAGTACTTC.

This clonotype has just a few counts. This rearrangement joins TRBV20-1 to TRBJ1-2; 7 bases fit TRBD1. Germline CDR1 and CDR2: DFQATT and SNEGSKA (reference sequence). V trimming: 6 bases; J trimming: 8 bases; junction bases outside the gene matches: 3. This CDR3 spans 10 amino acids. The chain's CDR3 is CSAQGEGYTF. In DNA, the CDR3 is TGCAGTGCCCAGGGGGAGGGCTACACCTTC.

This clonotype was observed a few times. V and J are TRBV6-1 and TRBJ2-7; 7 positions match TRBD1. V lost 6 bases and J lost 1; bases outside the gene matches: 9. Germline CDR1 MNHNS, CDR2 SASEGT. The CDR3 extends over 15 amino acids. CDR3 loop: CASSDGQAPSYEQYF. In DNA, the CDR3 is TGTGCCAGCAGCGATGGACAGGCTCCATCCTACGAGCAGTACTTC.

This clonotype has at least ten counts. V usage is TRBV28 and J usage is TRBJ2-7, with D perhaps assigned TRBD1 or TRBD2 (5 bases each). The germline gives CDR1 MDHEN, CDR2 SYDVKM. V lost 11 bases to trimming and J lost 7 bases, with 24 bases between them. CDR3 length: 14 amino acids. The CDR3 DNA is TGTGCCGAGGGGCCAGGGTACGGAGACGGGGAGCAGTACTTC. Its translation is CAEGPGYGDGEQYF.

In DNA form, the CDR3 reads TGTGCCAGCAGTGCGCCCGGACAGGGGGGCCGCGACCAGTACTTC. It yields the protein CASSAPGQGGRDQYF. The chain has TRBV6-4 and TRBJ2-7; TRBD1 aligns across 10 bases. Germline V gene sequence: CDR1 MRHNA, CDR2 SNTAGT. The CDR3 length is 15 residues. V gave up 4 bases and J gave up 10 bases; unmatched junction bases: 13.

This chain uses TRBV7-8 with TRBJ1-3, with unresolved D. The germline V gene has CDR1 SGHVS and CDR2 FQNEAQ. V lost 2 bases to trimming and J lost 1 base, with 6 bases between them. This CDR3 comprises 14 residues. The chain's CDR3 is CASSLLGSGNTIYF. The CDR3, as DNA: TGTGCCAGCAGCTTATTAGGGTCTGGAAACACCATATATTTT.

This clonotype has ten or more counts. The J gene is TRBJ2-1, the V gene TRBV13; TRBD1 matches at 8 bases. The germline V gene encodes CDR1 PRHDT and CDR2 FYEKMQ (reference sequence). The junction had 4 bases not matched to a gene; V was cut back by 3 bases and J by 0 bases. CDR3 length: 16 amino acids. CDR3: CASSFWTGRSYNEQFF. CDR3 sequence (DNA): TGTGCCAGCAGCTTCTGGACAGGGCGCTCCTACAATGAGCAGTTCTTC. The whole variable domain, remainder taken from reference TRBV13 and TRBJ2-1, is AAGVIQSPRHLIKEKRETATLKCYPIPRHDTVYWYQQGPGQDPQFLISFYEKMQSDKGSIPDRFSAQQFSDYHSELNMSSLELGDSALYFCASSFWTGRSYNEQFFGPGTRLTVL.

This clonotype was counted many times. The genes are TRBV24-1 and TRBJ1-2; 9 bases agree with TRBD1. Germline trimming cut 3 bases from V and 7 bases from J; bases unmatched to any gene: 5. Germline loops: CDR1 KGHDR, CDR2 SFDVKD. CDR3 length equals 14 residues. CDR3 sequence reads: CATSDRTGERGYTF. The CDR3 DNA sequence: TGTGCCACCAGTGATCGGACAGGGGAGCGTGGCTACACCTTC.

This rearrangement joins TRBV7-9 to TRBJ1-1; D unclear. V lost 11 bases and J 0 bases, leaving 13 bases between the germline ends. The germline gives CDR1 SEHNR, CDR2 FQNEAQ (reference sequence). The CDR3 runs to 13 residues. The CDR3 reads CAALIHMNTEAFF. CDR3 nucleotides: TGTGCCGCACTAATCCACATGAACACTGAAGCTTTCTTT.

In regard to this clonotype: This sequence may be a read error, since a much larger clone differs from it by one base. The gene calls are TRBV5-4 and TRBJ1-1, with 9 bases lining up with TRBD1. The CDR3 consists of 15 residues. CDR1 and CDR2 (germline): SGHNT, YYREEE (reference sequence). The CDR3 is CANSPWTGVETEAFF. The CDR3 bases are TGTGCCAACAGCCCGTGGACAGGGGTGGAGACTGAAGCTTTCTTT.

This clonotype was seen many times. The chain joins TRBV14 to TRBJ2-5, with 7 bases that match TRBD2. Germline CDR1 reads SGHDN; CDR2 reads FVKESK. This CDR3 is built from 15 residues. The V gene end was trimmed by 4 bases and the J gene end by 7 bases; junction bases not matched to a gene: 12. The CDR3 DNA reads TGTGCCAGCAGCCCGCAAAGGGGACTACCAAGGACCCAGTACTTC. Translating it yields CASSPQRGLPRTQYF. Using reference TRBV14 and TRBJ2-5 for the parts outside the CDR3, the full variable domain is EAGVTQFPSHSVIEKGQTVTLRCDPISGHDNLYWYRRVMGKEIKFLLHFVKESKQDESGMPNNRFLAERTGGTYSTLKVQPAELEDSGVYFCASSPQRGLPRTQYFGPGTRLLVL.

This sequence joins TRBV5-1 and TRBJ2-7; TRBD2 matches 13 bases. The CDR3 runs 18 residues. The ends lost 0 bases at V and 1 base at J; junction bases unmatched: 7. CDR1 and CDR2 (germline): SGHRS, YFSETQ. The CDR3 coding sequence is TGCGCCAGCAGCTTGGGGGGACTAGCGGGACGGGCATCCTACGAGCAGTACTTC. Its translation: CASSLGGLAGRASYEQYF.

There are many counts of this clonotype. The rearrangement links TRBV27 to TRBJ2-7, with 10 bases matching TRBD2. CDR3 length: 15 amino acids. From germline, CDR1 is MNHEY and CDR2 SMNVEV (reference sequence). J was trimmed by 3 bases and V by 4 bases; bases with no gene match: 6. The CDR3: CASSWTSGPIYEQYF. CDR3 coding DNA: TGTGCCAGCAGTTGGACTAGCGGACCGATCTACGAGCAGTACTTC.

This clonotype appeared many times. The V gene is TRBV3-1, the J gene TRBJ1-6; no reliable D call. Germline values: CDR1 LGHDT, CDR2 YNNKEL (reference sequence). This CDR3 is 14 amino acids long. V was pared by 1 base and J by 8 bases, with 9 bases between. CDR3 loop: CASSQGLVDSPLHF. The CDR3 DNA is TGTGCCAGCAGCCAAGGGCTGGTGGATTCACCCCTCCACTTT.

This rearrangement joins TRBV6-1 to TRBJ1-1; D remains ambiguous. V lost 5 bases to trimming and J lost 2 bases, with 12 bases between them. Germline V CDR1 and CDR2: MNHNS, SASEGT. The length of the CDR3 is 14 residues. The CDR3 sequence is CASSYSAPNTEAFF. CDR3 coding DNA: TGTGCCAGCAGTTACAGCGCACCCAACACTGAAGCTTTCTTT.

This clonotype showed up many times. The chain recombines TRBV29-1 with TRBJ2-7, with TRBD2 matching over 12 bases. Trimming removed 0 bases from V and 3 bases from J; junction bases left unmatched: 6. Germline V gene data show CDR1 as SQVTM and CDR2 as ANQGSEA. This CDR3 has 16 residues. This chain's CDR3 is CSVEDGASGRDYEQYF. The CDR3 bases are TGCAGCGTTGAAGATGGGGCTAGCGGGAGGGACTACGAGCAGTACTTC.

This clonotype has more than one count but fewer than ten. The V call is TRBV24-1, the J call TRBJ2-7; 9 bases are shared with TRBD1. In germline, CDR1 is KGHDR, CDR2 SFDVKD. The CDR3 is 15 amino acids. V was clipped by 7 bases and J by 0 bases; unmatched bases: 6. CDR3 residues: CATSVDRGSSYEQYF. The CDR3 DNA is TGTGCCACCAGCGTGGACAGGGGAAGCTCCTACGAGCAGTACTTC.

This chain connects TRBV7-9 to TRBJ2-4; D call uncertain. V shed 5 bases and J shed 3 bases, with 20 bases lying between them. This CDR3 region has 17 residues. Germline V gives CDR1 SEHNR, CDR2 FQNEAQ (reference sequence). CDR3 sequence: CASSPLSGRLDKNIQYF. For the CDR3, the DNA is TGTGCCAGCAGCCCTCTCTCGGGTCGATTGGACAAAAACATTCAGTACTTC.

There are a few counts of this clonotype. The CDR3 sequence is CASSQKPRGFQETQYF. CDR3 nucleotides: TGTGCCAGCAGCCAGAAGCCGCGGGGGTTTCAAGAGACCCAGTACTTC. The chain carries TRBV5-5 and TRBJ2-5; 7 nucleotides align to TRBD2. The CDR3 runs 16 residues. Germline CDR1 and CDR2: SGHKS and YYEKEE (reference sequence). J gave up 2 bases and V 4 bases, and 11 bases lay outside the gene matches. Looking up the rest from reference TRBV5-5 and TRBJ2-5 gives the full variable domain: DAGVTQSPTHLIKTRGQQVTLRCSPISGHKSVSWYQQVLGQGPQFIFQYYEKEERGRGNFPDRFSARQFPNYSSELNVNALLLGDSALYLCASSQKPRGFQETQYFGPGTRLLVL.